This T cell receptor beta chain was found in a study of OX40 agonist ivuxolimab in advanced cancers. As for the study in general: Every 2 weeks, ivuxolimab was infused into the patients intravenously at between 0.01 and 10 mg/kg.

About this clone: The antigen is not known.

Between the trimmed V and J ends, which lost 3 bases and 4 bases, there was a span of 16 bases. The germline gives CDR1 LNHDA, CDR2 SQIVND (reference sequence). CDR3 size: 15 residues. TCRdb's copy holds only in-frame clones and misses some; the assay was immunoSEQ multiplex PCR. The sample gives approximately 60,000 clones, around 84% of which show up once; roughly 2.3% is in the top ten. Study-level points and caveats: Low levels of normalized T-cell clonal expansion also appeared in some nonresponders.

This specimen was CD4+ or CD8+ T cells sorted from blood, taken in a trial of the OX40 agonist ivuxolimab. The chain has TRBV19 and TRBJ2-7; D unresolved. This TCR derives from an adult with an advanced solid tumor such as melanoma, head and neck, liver or kidney cancer. CDR3 nucleotide sequence: TGTGCCAGTAGTATGAAGTCAGTAGCTATGTACGAGCAGTACTTC. Its protein is CASSMKSVAMYEQYF.